The rows below give T cell receptor beta chains drawn from one sample of a study of cytomegalovirus exposure and HLA in healthy donors. The protocol was immunoSEQ multiplex PCR, while the TCRdb copy is restricted to in-frame clones and leaves out a portion. There are some 190,000 clones in the sample; about four fifths occur only once, and approximately 2% lies in the top ten. Sequenced material: PBMCs. These receptors all come from a young woman in good health and CMV-seronegative. Both conserved end residues are part of each CDR3. The D gene is left open where the match is weak. Expanded clones get a size class; other rows say once, few or many, or leave the size out.

J gene,V gene,clone size,D gene,CDR3 DNA,CDR3 protein
TRBJ1-6,TRBV5-6,NA,NA,TGTGCCAGCAGTCCAGGGGCCCGGGGTTATAATTCACCCCTCCACTTT,CASSPGARGYNSPLHF
TRBJ2-3,TRBV7-2,NA,TRBD2,TGTGCCAGCAGCTTACATCAAGCGGGGGGAACAGATACGCAGTATTTT,CASSLHQAGGTDTQYF
TRBJ2-7,TRBV18,NA,NA,TGTGCCAGCTCACATCCGCCCACTCCCGAGCAGTACTTC,CASSHPPTPEQYF
TRBJ1-2,TRBV7-9,NA,NA,TGTGCCAGCAGCTTGGGGACATCTAGCCACTATGGCTACACCTTC,CASSLGTSSHYGYTF
TRBJ2-1,TRBV5-1,NA,TRBD2,TGCGCCAGCAGCTTGGTTCCTAGCGGGGGTATTCCCGGGCAGTTCTTC,CASSLVPSGGIPGQFF
TRBJ2-3,TRBV29-1,few,NA,TGCAGCGTTGCCACTAACACAGATACGCAGTATTTT,CSVATNTDTQYF
TRBJ1-5,TRBV6-6,NA,NA,TGTGCCAGCAGTTACCATCGAGGGTCCGATCAGCCCCAGCATTTT,CASSYHRGSDQPQHF
TRBJ2-1,TRBV27,NA,TRBD2,TGTGCCAGCAGTTTATCGACTAGCGGGTGGTACAATGAGCAGTTCTTC,CASSLSTSGWYNEQFF
TRBJ2-1,TRBV7-9,NA,TRBD1,TGTGCCAGCAGCTTAGGGACAGGCCGATCCTACAATGAGCAGTTCTTC,CASSLGTGRSYNEQFF
TRBJ2-7,TRBV12-5,NA,TRBD1,TGTGCTAGTGGTTTGAGGACAGGGGACTACGAGCAGTACTTC,CASGLRTGDYEQYF
TRBJ1-1,TRBV18,once,NA,TGTGCCAGCTCACCCCCAGGGGAACAGAACACTGAAGCTTTCTTT,CASSPPGEQNTEAFF
TRBJ1-1,TRBV6-1,NA,NA,TGTGCCAGCAGTGAATCTCTTGCCAGGAACACTGAAGCTTTCTTT,CASSESLARNTEAFF
TRBJ1-5,TRBV30,NA,NA,TGTGCCTGGAGTACAGGGAGTAATCAGCCCCAGCATTTT,CAWSTGSNQPQHF
TRBJ1-2,TRBV5-1,NA,TRBD1,TGCGCCAGCAGCTTGGCCGGGGGACAGGGCGGCTATGGCTACACCTTC,CASSLAGGQGGYGYTF
TRBJ1-2,TRBV19,NA,TRBD1,TGTGCCAGTAGTATGGAAGACAGGGGCCTTTATGGCTACACCTTC,CASSMEDRGLYGYTF
TRBJ2-1,TRBV2,NA,TRBD1,TGTGCCAGCAGTGAACCCGAGTCCGACAGGGATCTCACCCCGTCCCGCTCCTACAATGAGCAGTTCTTC,CASSEPESDRDLTPSRSYNEQFF
TRBJ2-7,TRBV5-1,once,NA,TGCGCCAGCAGCTTAAGGGGATTTTCCTACGAGCAGTACTTC,CASSLRGFSYEQYF
TRBJ1-1,TRBV5-1,NA,NA,TGCGCCAGCACCAATAACGGGCAGGGGTTTGAAGCTTTCTTT,CASTNNGQGFEAFF
TRBJ2-5,TRBV25-1,NA,TRBD2,TGTGCCAGTAGTCGGGGGGGGGTGGGAAAGACCCAGTACTTC,CASSRGGVGKTQYF
TRBJ2-2,TRBV29-1,NA,TRBD1,TGCAGCGTTGGACAGGGGACCGGGGAGCTGTTTTTT,CSVGQGTGELFF
TRBJ2-7,TRBV6-6,NA,TRBD1,TGTGCCAGCAGTTCACACAGGGGGTCCTACGAGCAGTACTTC,CASSSHRGSYEQYF
TRBJ1-2,TRBV18,NA,NA,TGTGCCAGCTCACCCCGTAAACAGGGAATTGGCTACACCTTC,CASSPRKQGIGYTF
TRBJ1-4,TRBV19,NA,NA,TGTGCCAGTAATCGGGGATTTTTTGAAAAACTGTTTTTT,CASNRGFFEKLFF
TRBJ2-7,TRBV6-1,NA,TRBD1,TGTGCCAGCAGAAGACAGGGGCCCTACGAGCAGTACTTC,CASRRQGPYEQYF
TRBJ2-7,TRBV11-1,NA,NA,TGTGCCAGCAGCTTAGACCCTTTCGGAAATGGGCTAAACGAGCAGTACTTC,CASSLDPFGNGLNEQYF
TRBJ2-1,TRBV7-9,few,NA,TGTGCCAGCAGCTTTGCGGCAGTCCGCCTTATTCCCTACAATGAGCAGTTCTTC,CASSFAAVRLIPYNEQFF
TRBJ2-3,TRBV6-4,few,TRBD2,TGTGCCAGCAGTGGAGGGACTAGCGGGACAGATACGCAGTATTTT,CASSGGTSGTDTQYF
TRBJ1-1,TRBV5-5,NA,NA,TGTGCCAGCAGCGGGGATGCGGGCAGAGCTTTCTTT,CASSGDAGRAFF
TRBJ1-2,TRBV19,NA,NA,TGTGCCAGTAGTCAATCAAGAGGAGGCTACACCTTC,CASSQSRGGYTF
TRBJ1-1,TRBV5-6,NA,TRBD1,TGTGCCAGCAGCTACGGGACAGGGAACACTGAAGCTTTCTTT,CASSYGTGNTEAFF
TRBJ1-1,TRBV18,NA,TRBD1,TGTGCCAGCTCACCACCGGTGGGTGGAGGGGGCGAAGCTTTCTTT,CASSPPVGGGGEAFF
TRBJ2-1,TRBV10-1,NA,NA,TGCGCCAGCAGTGCGACCGGGACTGTTGAGCAGTTCTTC,CASSATGTVEQFF
TRBJ2-3,TRBV27,NA,TRBD1,TGTGCCAGCAGTTCGAGGACAGGGAGCACAGATACGCAGTATTTT,CASSSRTGSTDTQYF
TRBJ1-4,TRBV18,few,TRBD1,TGTGCCAGCTCACGGCCGGGACAGCTAGAAAAACTGTTTTTT,CASSRPGQLEKLFF
TRBJ2-1,TRBV15,NA,NA,TGTGCCACCAGCAGAGCTGGTCCAGGGAATGAGCAGTTCTTC,CATSRAGPGNEQFF
TRBJ2-1,TRBV13,NA,NA,TGTGCCAGCTGTGGAGATCCATCCTACAATGAGCAGTTCTTC,CASCGDPSYNEQFF
TRBJ2-2,TRBV29-1,few,TRBD1,TGCAGCGTTGGCGGGGACAGGGATACCGGGGAGCTGTTTTTT,CSVGGDRDTGELFF
TRBJ2-1,TRBV6-5,few,NA,TGTGCCAGCAGTTACTGGGGCAGGTACAATGAGCAGTTCTTC,CASSYWGRYNEQFF